One and the same sample provided the 24 T cell receptor beta chains below, sequenced in a study of T cells after yellow fever vaccination. TCRdb reprocessed the 5' RACE reads with MiXCR, giving one entry per CDR3 protein. This table holds 450,000 to 600,000 distinct CDR3 sequences, approximately 16% found once. Sequenced material: PBMCs, taken about 5 days after the first yellow fever vaccination. These receptors all stem from a man between 18 and 35 years old who received the YFV17D yellow fever vaccine.

There are a few counts of this clonotype. The CDR3 region has the DNA TGTGCCAGCAGCAAGTTGAACACTGAAGCTTTCTTT. Protein sequence: CASSKLNTEAFF. This chain connects TRBV12-3 or TRBV12-4 to TRBJ1-1, with D hard to call. The CDR3 runs to 12 residues. Trimming shortened V by 6 bases and J by 0 bases, and 5 bases separated the two germline ends.

V usage is TRBV7-2 and J usage is TRBJ2-2; D uncertain. Trimming took off 6 bases at V and 2 bases at J, with 10 bases between the two ends. The germline V gene has CDR1 SGHTA and CDR2 FQGNSA. This CDR3 is built from 14 residues. CDR3 sequence reads: CASRLGPNTGELFF. The CDR3, as DNA: TGTGCCAGCAGACTCGGTCCCAACACCGGGGAGCTGTTTTTT.

This chain uses TRBV20-1 with TRBJ2-7, with 8 nucleotides matching TRBD2. The CDR3 loop spans 15 amino acids. In germline, CDR1 is DFQATT, CDR2 SNEGSKA (reference sequence). Unmatched junction bases numbered 4, after V lost 0 bases and J lost 0 bases. Here the CDR3 DNA reads TGCAGTGCTAGAGATATTAGCGGGGCCTCCTACGAGCAGTACTTC. Translating it yields CSARDISGASYEQYF.

This clonotype was recorded a few times. V usage is TRBV4-3 and J usage is TRBJ2-2; possible D gene TRBD1, 5 bases. Germline values: CDR1 LGHNA, CDR2 YSLEER. V was trimmed by 0 bases and J by 3 bases, leaving 11 bases between them. The CDR3 consists of 16 residues. The CDR3 sequence: CASSQDQVRDTGELFF. CDR3 nucleotides: TGCGCCAGCAGCCAAGATCAAGTCAGGGACACCGGGGAGCTGTTTTTT.

This clonotype was counted ten times or more. The chain is built from TRBV7-9 and TRBJ2-7; D not certain. The CDR3 contains 12 residues. Germline V CDR1 and CDR2: SEHNR, FQNEAQ (reference sequence). Trimming took off 3 bases at V and 2 bases at J, with 5 bases between the two ends. The DNA of the CDR3 is TGTGCCAGCAGCTTTTCTACCTACGAGCAGTACGTC. It codes for CASSFSTYEQYV.

This clonotype showed up just a few times. V is TRBV18 and J is TRBJ2-3, with D unresolved. Germline V gives CDR1 KGHSH, CDR2 LQKENI. The CDR3 runs 14 residues. V was cut by 0 bases and J by 6 bases, with 10 bases left in between. The CDR3 region is CASSPPPRSDTQYF. The CDR3 nucleotides are TGTGCCAGCTCACCACCCCCACGATCCGATACGCAGTATTTT.

The chain recombines TRBV7-6 with TRBJ2-2; D remains ambiguous. The CDR3 extends over 18 amino acids. From germline, CDR1 is SGHVS and CDR2 FNYEAQ. Trimming removed 2 bases from V and 3 bases from J, with 19 bases in between. CDR3 sequence: CASSLSSEPRAHTGELFF. In DNA, the CDR3 is TGTGCCAGCAGCTTATCCTCCGAACCAAGGGCACACACCGGGGAGCTGTTTTTT.

This clonotype has more than one count but fewer than ten. Here the CDR3 reads CSAPGGVAADNEQFF. The CDR3 nucleotides are TGCAGCGCCCCCGGGGGAGTAGCGGCTGACAATGAGCAGTTCTTC. V gene TRBV29-1 combines with J gene TRBJ2-1; TRBD2 might be the D (6 bases). Per germline, CDR1 SQVTM and CDR2 ANQGSEA. The CDR3 loop spans 15 amino acids. With 7 bases removed from V and 5 bases from J, the gap between germline ends came to 21 bases.

A single count supports this clonotype. The junction shows a germline mismatch at one end, possibly a read error. The chain has TRBV23-1 and TRBJ2-5; D gene ambiguous. TRBV23-1 belongs to the ORF category, with a function that is uncertain. The CDR3 sequence is 15 residues long. For the CDR3, the DNA is TGTGCCAGCAGTCAAAAGCTGGGCCCAGCAGAGACCCAGTACTTC. Amino acids: CASSQKLGPAETQYF.

This clonotype turned up a few times. This chain's CDR3 is CASSSGGPGDTQYF. The CDR3 DNA is TGCGCCAGCAGCTCGGGGGGTCCGGGAGATACGCAGTATTTT. V gene TRBV5-1 combines with J gene TRBJ2-3, with 7 bases identical to TRBD2. The CDR3 has 14 residues. Trimming removed 3 bases from V and 5 bases from J; junction bases left unmatched: 6. Germline assignment: CDR1 SGHRS and CDR2 YFSETQ.

This clonotype was detected many times. This chain uses TRBV6-5 with TRBJ2-2, with no clear D. Trimming pared 1 base from V and 6 bases from J, leaving 6 bases between. Germline V gene sequence: CDR1 MNHEY, CDR2 SVGAGI. This CDR3 has 13 amino acids. In nucleotides, the CDR3 is TGTGCCAGCAGTTACTTGGGCGCCGGGGAGCTGTTTTTT. The encoded protein is CASSYLGAGELFF.

This clonotype was observed a handful of times. This sequence joins TRBV3-1 and TRBJ2-1; 11 bases line up with TRBD2. V was clipped by 4 bases and J by 5 bases; unmatched bases: 7. The CDR3 is 16 residues long. In germline, CDR1 is LGHDT, CDR2 YNNKEL (reference sequence). CDR3 DNA sequence: TGTGCCAGCAGCCCTCATCCGGGACTAGCGGACAATGAGCAGTTCTTC. Encoded protein: CASSPHPGLADNEQFF.

The V and J genes are TRBV29-1 and TRBJ2-5, with 8 positions matching TRBD1. The V gene's germline CDR1 is SQVTM and CDR2 ANQGSEA. The J segment lost 4 bases and the V segment lost 7 bases, leaving 5 bases of the junction unmatched. This CDR3 has 12 amino acids. The CDR3 loop is CSATGAGETQYF. The CDR3 DNA reads as TGCAGCGCGACAGGGGCCGGAGAGACCCAGTACTTC.

The chain employs TRBV12-3 or TRBV12-4 and TRBJ2-3; tentatively, D is TRBD2 (6 bases). V lost 3 bases and J lost 1, with 14 bases in between. This CDR3 is 16 amino acids long. The CDR3: CASSLVRDFRTDTQYF. The CDR3 DNA reads as TGTGCCAGCAGTTTGGTTCGGGACTTCCGCACAGATACGCAGTATTTT.

This clonotype was recorded a few times. The genes are TRBV4-1 and TRBJ2-2; TRBD1 matches at 7 bases. This CDR3 comprises 21 residues. Looked up from germline, CDR1 is MGHRA and CDR2 is YSYEKL. Unmatched junction bases numbered 20, after V lost 3 bases and J lost 1 base. The CDR3 DNA is TGCGCCAGCAGCCATCACCCGGGACAGCCGACATTACGACAGAACACCGGGGAGCTGTTTTTT. Encoded protein: CASSHHPGQPTLRQNTGELFF.

This rearrangement joins TRBV6-5 to TRBJ1-1, with 7 nucleotides matching TRBD1. Germline lookup yields CDR1 MNHEY and CDR2 SVGAGI. The V segment lost 4 bases and the J segment 8 bases; nucleotides outside the gene matches: 4. The CDR3 length is 12 residues. This chain's CDR3 is CASSSRQGEAFF. The CDR3 bases are TGTGCCAGCAGTTCCCGACAGGGAGAAGCTTTCTTT.

This clonotype was seen a few times. V and J are TRBV7-2 and TRBJ1-2; weak D call: TRBD1 (6 bases). The CDR3 loop spans 14 amino acids. The germline V and J ends were trimmed by 1 base and 6 bases, with 12 bases remaining between them. Germline CDR1 is SGHTA and CDR2 is FQGNSA. CDR3 amino acids: CASSLDWGAHGYTF. In nucleotides, the CDR3 is TGTGCCAGCAGCTTAGATTGGGGGGCTCATGGCTACACCTTC.

The rearrangement joins TRBV7-3 to TRBJ2-3; D remains ambiguous. V was cut by 2 bases and J by 2 bases, with 8 bases left in between. The germline V gene encodes CDR1 SGHTA and CDR2 FQGTGA. This CDR3 contains 14 residues. In DNA form, the CDR3 reads TGTGCCAGCAGCTTAGACGGATTCACAGATACGCAGTATTTT. It codes for CASSLDGFTDTQYF.

This chain uses TRBV20-1 with TRBJ2-4; 8 bases match TRBD1. J gave up 0 bases and V 6 bases, and 4 bases lay outside the gene matches. The CDR3 sequence is 14 residues long. The germline gives CDR1 DFQATT, CDR2 SNEGSKA (reference sequence). CDR3 nucleotides: TGCAGTGCCCTGGACAGGGTAGCCAAAAACATTCAGTACTTC. Encoded protein: CSALDRVAKNIQYF.

J is TRBJ1-5 and V is TRBV6-9; TRBD1 is a possible D gene (5 bases). The V end was cut by 8 bases, the J end by 7 bases, with 18 bases between. CDR1 and CDR2 from the germline V gene are MNHGY and SVAAGI. This CDR3 has 14 amino acids. CDR3 residues: CASPVGGVEQPQHF. The CDR3, as DNA: TGTGCCAGCCCTGTGGGGGGAGTGGAGCAGCCCCAGCATTTT.

This clonotype was detected only a few times. The chain joins TRBV5-4 to TRBJ2-1; TRBD2 matches at 14 bases. Germline lookup yields CDR1 SGHNT and CDR2 YYREEE (reference sequence). The CDR3 extends over 13 amino acids. J gave up 12 bases and V 2 bases, and 1 base lay outside the gene matches. The CDR3 spells CASSFGLAGGQFF. Written as DNA, the CDR3 is TGTGCCAGCAGCTTTGGACTAGCGGGGGGGCAGTTCTTC.

Only a few counts were recorded for this clonotype. This rearrangement joins TRBV2 to TRBJ2-7; tentative D call: TRBD2 (5 bases). Trimming stripped 0 bases from V and 3 bases from J, with 9 bases between. CDR1 and CDR2 from the germline V gene are SNHLY and FYNNEI. The CDR3 is 14 residues long. The CDR3 sequence is CASSEAHGGYEQYF. The CDR3 bases are TGTGCCAGCAGTGAAGCGCACGGAGGCTACGAGCAGTACTTC.

The table lists this clonotype with a few counts. The gene calls are TRBV5-1 and TRBJ1-4; D call uncertain. Germline-derived CDR1 and CDR2 are SGHRS and YFSETQ. V was pared by 7 bases and J by 7 bases, with 17 bases between. The length of the CDR3 is 14 residues. In nucleotides, the CDR3 is TGCGCCAGCGGGATGGGAACGTCGGCTGAAAAACTGTTTTTT. Translated, it gives CASGMGTSAEKLFF.

This clonotype was seen a few times. V usage is TRBV12-3 or TRBV12-4 and J usage is TRBJ2-7; 7 bases are a match to TRBD1. The CDR3 contains 13 residues. V lost 4 bases and J lost 3; bases outside the gene matches: 3. The CDR3 loop is CASSWGQFYEQYV. The CDR3 nucleotides read TGTGCCAGCAGTTGGGGACAGTTCTACGAGCAGTACGTC.